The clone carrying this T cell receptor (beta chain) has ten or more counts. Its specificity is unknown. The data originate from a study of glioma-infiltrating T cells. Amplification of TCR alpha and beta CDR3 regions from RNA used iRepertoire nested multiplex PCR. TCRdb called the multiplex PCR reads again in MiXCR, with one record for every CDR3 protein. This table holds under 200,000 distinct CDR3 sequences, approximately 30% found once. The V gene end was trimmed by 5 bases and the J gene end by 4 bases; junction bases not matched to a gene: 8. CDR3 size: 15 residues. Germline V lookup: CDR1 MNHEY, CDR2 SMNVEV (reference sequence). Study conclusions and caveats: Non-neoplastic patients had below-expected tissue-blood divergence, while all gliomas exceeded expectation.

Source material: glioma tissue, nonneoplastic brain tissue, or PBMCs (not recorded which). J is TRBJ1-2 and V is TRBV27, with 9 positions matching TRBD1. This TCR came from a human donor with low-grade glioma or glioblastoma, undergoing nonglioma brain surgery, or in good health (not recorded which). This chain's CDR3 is CASSTTGGYLYGYTF. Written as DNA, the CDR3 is TGTGCCAGCAGTACGACAGGGGGGTACCTCTATGGCTACACCTTC.